This TCR beta chain is from a study of cytomegalovirus exposure and HLA in healthy donors. For the study at large: The same platform used for the roughly 650 first-cohort repertoires was also used for the 90 to 150 validation repertoires, as a later analysis reported.

With 1 base clipped from V and 1 base from J, the junction kept 3 bases outside the gene matches. The germline V gene encodes CDR1 KGHSH and CDR2 LQKENI. CDR3 length: 15 residues. For this clone: The antigen remains undetermined.

Study conclusions and caveats: Cytomegalovirus association was assigned to about 150 TCR beta chains.

The table came from immunoSEQ multiplex PCR; TCRdb's copy has only in-frame clones and leaves some out. The data show about 220,000 clones, 75% to 90% seen once. What was sequenced was PBMCs. The V gene is TRBV18, the J gene TRBJ1-1; TRBD1 matches at 7 bases. This TCR came from a woman in her twenties or thirties in good health and CMV-seropositive. The CDR3 DNA follows: TGTGCCAGCTCACCACGGACAGGAGCGAACACTGAAGCTTTCTTT. Translation gives CASSPRTGANTEAFF.